This T cell receptor beta chain derives from a study of T cell repertoires in cytomegalovirus infection. Study context: CMV infection and matching HLA type were both indicated by public TCR beta signatures.

Worth noting for this clonotype: Antigen: not known.

The study's findings and limits: Identification of carriers of CMV plus the relevant HLA was performed using cumulative public TCR beta family frequency. The study found HLA-C-restricted CMV-specific TCR beta clonotypes dominating the ex vivo response.

In TCRdb, the reads were re-called with MiXCR into one record per CDR3 protein. The sample holds approximately 500,000 distinct CDR3 sequences, roughly 12% seen once. This CDR3 region has 15 residues. CDR1 SNHLY and CDR2 FYNNEI come from the germline V gene. V lost 3 bases, J lost 4 bases, and 6 bases stayed unmatched. This TCR was sampled from a human donor in good health (CMV status not recorded). Some clones in this sample may be carry-over from other donors' samples. This chain connects TRBV2 to TRBJ2-1, with 7 bases that match TRBD2. Sequencing was performed on PBMCs. The CDR3 sequence is CASSDERGAYNEQFF. For the CDR3, the DNA is TGTGCCAGCAGTGACGAGCGGGGAGCATACAATGAGCAGTTCTTC.